This entry is about one T cell receptor beta chain. This specimen belongs to a study of blood T cell repertoires in COVID-19. Study context: The study drew acute and convalescent COVID-19 samples from the United States, Italy and Spain. From T cells, B-cell-depleted T cells, or PBMCs came the material, which was cDNA or gDNA.

Per germline, CDR1 MNHEY and CDR2 SVGAGI. This CDR3 spans 15 amino acids. V shed 6 bases and J shed 0 bases, with 11 bases lying between them. Authors' data handling: Estimated nucleated cell counts came from reference gene primer amplification. The protocol was immunoSEQ multiplex PCR, while the TCRdb copy is restricted to in-frame clones and leaves out a portion. The V and J calls and clone size come from that table; D and trimming were worked out from the DNA. Seen here are fewer than 150,000 clones, approximately 80% observed once, and the top ten hold about 2.7%. The TCR comes from a man aged 50 to 59 with acute or convalescent COVID-19. Sequenced: peripheral blood. The rearrangement joins TRBV6-5 to TRBJ1-4, with no clear D. CDR3 DNA: TGTGCCAGCAGCTGGCAGGCGACAACTAATGAAAAACTGTTTTTT. This codes for CASSWQATTNEKLFF.